This TCR beta chain was sequenced in a study of T cell changes during pregnancy in multiple sclerosis. Some clones are missing from TCRdb's copy, which holds only in-frame ones; the method was immunoSEQ multiplex PCR. In the table there are 35,000 to 45,000 clones, approximately 92% of which are singletons. The CDR3 runs 13 residues. Unmatched junction bases numbered 1, after V lost 4 bases and J lost 2 bases. Germline V CDR1 and CDR2: MNHEY, SVGAGI. This clone has a single count. The TCR originated in a female donor with multiple sclerosis, enrolled in a pregnancy study. Sequenced material: peripheral blood. The chain recombines TRBV6-5 with TRBJ2-7; 8 bases map to TRBD1. CDR3 amino acids: CASSLQGAYEQYF. The CDR3 nucleotides read TGTGCCAGCAGTTTACAGGGGGCCTACGAGCAGTACTTC.